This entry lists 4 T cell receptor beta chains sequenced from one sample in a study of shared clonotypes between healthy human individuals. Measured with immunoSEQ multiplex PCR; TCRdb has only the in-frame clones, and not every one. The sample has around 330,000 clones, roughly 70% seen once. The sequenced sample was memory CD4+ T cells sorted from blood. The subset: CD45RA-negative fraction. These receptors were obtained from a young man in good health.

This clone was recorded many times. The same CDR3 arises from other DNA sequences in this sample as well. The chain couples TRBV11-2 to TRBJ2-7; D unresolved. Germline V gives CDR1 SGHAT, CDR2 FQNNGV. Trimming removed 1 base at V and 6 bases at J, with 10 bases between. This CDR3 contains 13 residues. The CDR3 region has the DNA TGTGCCAGCAGCTTAGCAGGAGTCGGCGAGCAGTACTTC. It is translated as CASSLAGVGEQYF.

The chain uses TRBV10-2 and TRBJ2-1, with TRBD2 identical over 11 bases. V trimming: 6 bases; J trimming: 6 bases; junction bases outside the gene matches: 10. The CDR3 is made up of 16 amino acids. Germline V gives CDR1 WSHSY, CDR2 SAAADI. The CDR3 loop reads CASRPLLAGAGNEQFF. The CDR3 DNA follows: TGCGCCAGCAGGCCCTTACTAGCGGGAGCCGGCAATGAGCAGTTCTTC.

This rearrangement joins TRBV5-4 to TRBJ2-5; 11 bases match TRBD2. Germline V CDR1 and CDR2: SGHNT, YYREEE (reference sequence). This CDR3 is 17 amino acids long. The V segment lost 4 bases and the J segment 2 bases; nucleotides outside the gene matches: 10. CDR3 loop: CASSPGTSGSFQETQYF. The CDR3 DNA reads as TGTGCCAGCAGCCCGGGAACTAGCGGGAGTTTTCAAGAGACCCAGTACTTC.

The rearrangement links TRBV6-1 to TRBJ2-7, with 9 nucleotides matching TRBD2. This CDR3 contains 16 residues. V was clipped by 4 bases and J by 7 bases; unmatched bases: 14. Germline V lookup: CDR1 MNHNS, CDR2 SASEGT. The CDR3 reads CASSVLSGSFTGEQYF. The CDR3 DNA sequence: TGTGCCAGCAGTGTGCTTAGCGGGAGCTTTACCGGTGAGCAGTACTTC.